The present T cell receptor beta chain was sequenced within a study of blood T cell repertoires in COVID-19. The wider study: Samples taken during acute and convalescent COVID-19 were collected in the United States, Italy and Spain. T cells, B-cell-depleted T cells, or PBMCs provided the cDNA or gDNA that served as material.

In the authors' workflow: Amplifying reference gene primers gave estimates of nucleated cell counts. Sequenced by immunoSEQ multiplex PCR; TCRdb stores in-frame clones only, minus some. The V and J calls and the clone size are those of that table, but D and trimming were determined from the DNA. The repertoire holds roughly 220,000 clones, with 80% to 90% as singletons. CDR1 is SQVTM and CDR2 is ANQGSEA in the germline V gene. CDR3 size: 15 residues. V shed 6 bases and J 10 bases; nucleotides not matched to a gene: 10. This chain links TRBV29-1 with TRBJ2-3, with 16 bases that match TRBD2. Material: peripheral blood. This clonotype was sampled from a man aged 25-45 years with active or convalescent COVID-19. CDR3 sequence: CSVPGGTSGRAAQYF. The CDR3 DNA reads as TGCAGCGTCCCGGGGGGGACTAGCGGGAGGGCCGCGCAGTATTTT.